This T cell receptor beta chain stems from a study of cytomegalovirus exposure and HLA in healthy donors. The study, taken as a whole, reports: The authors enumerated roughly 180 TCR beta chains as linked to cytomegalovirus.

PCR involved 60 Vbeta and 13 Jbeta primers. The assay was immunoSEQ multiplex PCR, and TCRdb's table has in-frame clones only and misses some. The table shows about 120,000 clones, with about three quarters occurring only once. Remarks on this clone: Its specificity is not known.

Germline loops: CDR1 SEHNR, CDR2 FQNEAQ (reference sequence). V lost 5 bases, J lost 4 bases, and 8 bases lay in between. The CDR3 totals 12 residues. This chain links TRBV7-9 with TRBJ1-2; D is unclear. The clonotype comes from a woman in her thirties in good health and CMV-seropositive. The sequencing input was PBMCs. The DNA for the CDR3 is TGTGCCAGCAGCAGGGAGAGCTATGGCTACACCTTC. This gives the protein CASSRESYGYTF.